This T cell receptor beta chain was sequenced for a study of blood T cells in healthy people across ages. Germline V CDR1 and CDR2: MDHEN, SYDVKM. The V and J ends lost 3 bases and 0 bases respectively, with 13 bases between them. This CDR3 region has 16 residues. The second PCR ran about 6 to 12 cycles with a sample-barcoded 5' primer and J-beta primers. Tags on each cDNA molecule came from a template-switch adaptor with 12 random nucleotides. One entry per CDR3 protein, called by TCRdb with MiXCR from the 5' RACE reads. The top ten clones hold 17% of a sample with more than 800,000 distinct CDR3 sequences, around 28% of them seen once.

This chain links TRBV28 with TRBJ2-3; tentatively, D is TRBD1 (5 bases). The clonotype was recovered from a woman older than 75 in good health. The specimen sequenced was blood. The CDR3 here is CASSFGAWESTDTQYF. In DNA form, the CDR3 reads TGTGCCAGCAGTTTTGGGGCCTGGGAAAGCACAGATACGCAGTATTTT.